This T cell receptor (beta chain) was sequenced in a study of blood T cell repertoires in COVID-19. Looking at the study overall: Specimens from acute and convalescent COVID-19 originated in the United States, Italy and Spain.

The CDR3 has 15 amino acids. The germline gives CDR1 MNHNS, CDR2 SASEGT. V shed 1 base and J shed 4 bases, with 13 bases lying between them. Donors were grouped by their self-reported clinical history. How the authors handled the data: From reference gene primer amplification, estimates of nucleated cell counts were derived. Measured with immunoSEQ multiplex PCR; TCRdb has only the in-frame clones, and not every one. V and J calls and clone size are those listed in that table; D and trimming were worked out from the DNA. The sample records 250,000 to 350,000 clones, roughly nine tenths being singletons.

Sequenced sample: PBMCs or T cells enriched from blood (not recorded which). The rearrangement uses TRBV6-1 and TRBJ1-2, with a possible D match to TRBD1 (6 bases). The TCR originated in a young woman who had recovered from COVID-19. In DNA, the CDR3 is TGTGCCAGCAGTGAAGACAGGGATCGCTTCTATGGCTACACCTTC. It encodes CASSEDRDRFYGYTF.